This section outlines one T cell receptor (beta chain) sequence together with its context. CDR3 length equals 17 residues. Per germline, CDR1 MGHRA and CDR2 YSYEKL. Between the trimmed V and J ends, which lost 0 bases and 5 bases, there was a span of 19 bases. Sorted subsets were amplified in replicate PCRs using 200 ng DNA, approximately 30,000 T cell genomes. In the original analysis: Because ImmunoSEQ provided only junction sequences with no quality scores, the filtering differed. Libraries were prepared by immunoSEQ multiplex PCR; TCRdb keeps only in-frame clonotypes and omits some of them. From that table come the V and J calls and clone size; the DNA was used to work out D and trimming. There are about 980,000 clones in the sample; 76% occur only once, and around 1.4% lies in the top ten. The data belong to a study of shared clonotypes between healthy human individuals.

The TCR comes from a man younger than 35 in good health. The specimen sequenced was memory CD4+ T cells sorted from blood. The subset denotes: CD45RA-negative fraction. V and J are TRBV4-1 and TRBJ2-5, with D perhaps being TRBD1 or TRBD2 (7 bases each). CDR3 coding DNA: TGCGCCAGCAGCCAAGACCCCCCCAGGGGGAGGGGGGAGACCCAGTACTTC. The encoded protein is CASSQDPPRGRGETQYF.